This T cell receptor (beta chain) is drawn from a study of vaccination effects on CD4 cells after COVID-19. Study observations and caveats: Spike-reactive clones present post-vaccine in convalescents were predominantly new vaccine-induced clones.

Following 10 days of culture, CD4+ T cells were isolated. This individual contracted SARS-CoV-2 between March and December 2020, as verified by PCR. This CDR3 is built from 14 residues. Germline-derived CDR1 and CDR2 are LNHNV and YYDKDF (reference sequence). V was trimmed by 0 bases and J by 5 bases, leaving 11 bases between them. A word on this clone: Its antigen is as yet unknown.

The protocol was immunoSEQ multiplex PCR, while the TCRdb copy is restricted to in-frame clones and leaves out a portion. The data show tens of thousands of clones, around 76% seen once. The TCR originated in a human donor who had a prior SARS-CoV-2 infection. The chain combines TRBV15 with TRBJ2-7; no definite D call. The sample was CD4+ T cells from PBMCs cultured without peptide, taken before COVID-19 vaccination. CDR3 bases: TGTGCCACCAGCAGAGAAACGACTGGGAACGAGCAGTACTTC. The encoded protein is CATSRETTGNEQYF.